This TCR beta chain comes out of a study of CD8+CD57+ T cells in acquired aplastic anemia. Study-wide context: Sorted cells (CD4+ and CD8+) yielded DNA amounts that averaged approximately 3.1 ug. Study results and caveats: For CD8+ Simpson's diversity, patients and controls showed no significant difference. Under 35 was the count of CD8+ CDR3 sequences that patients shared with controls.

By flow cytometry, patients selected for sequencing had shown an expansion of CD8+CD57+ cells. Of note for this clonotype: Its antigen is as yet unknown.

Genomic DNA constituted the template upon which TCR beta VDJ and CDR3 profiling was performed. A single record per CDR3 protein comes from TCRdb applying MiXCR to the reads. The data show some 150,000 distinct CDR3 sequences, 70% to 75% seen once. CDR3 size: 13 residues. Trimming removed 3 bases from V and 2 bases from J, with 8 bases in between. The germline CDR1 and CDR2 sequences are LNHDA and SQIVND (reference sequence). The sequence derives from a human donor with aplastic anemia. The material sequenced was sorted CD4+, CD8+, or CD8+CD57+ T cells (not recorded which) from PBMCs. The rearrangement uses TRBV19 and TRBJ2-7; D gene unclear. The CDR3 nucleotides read TGTGCCAGTAGTATGGTGGGAACCTACGAGCAGTACTTC. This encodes CASSMVGTYEQYF. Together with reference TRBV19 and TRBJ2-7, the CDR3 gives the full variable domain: DGGITQSPKYLFRKEGQNVTLSCEQNLNHDAMYWYRQDPGQGLRLIYYSQIVNDFQKGDIAEGYSVSREKKESFPLTVTSAQKNPTAFYLCASSMVGTYEQYFGPGTRLTVT.